The 22 T cell receptor beta chains reported below all come from one sample, sequenced in a study of T cells in women clearing cervical HPV infection. Generated by immunoSEQ multiplex PCR, the TCRdb table keeps only in-frame clones and is missing some. This table lists 15,000 to 20,000 clones. Material for sequencing was blood buffy coat. Receptors originate from a woman between 18 and 70 years old with a cervical HPV16 infection that either progressed to CIN3+ or cleared (not recorded which).

Regarding this clone: Read sequence stops 3 residues before the CDR3 end, and the germline J gene provides the missing end. The chain couples TRBV14 to TRBJ2-7; possible D gene TRBD1, 5 bases. The V gene's germline CDR1 is SGHDN and CDR2 FVKESK. This CDR3 has 14 residues. Deletions cut 0 bases from V and 1 base from J, with 7 bases between. The sequenced CDR3 bases are TGTGCCAGCAGCCAAGACCCAGGGTCCTACGAG. Amino acids: CASSQDPGSYE. The whole CDR3 region reads CASSQDPGSYEQYF.

In the case of this clone: The read terminates 3 residues before the CDR3 end, so the remaining end is supplied by the germline J gene. The chain combines TRBV28 with TRBJ1-2, with 12 bases that match TRBD1. CDR3 length equals 19 residues. From germline, CDR1 is MDHEN and CDR2 SYDVKM. V lost 6 bases to trimming and J lost 0 bases; unmatched junction nucleotides: 14. The sequenced part of the CDR3 DNA is TGTGCCAGCAGCCGAACTAACCGGGACAGGGGGCTCGCTAACTATGGC. Its translation is CASSRTNRDRGLANYG. The full CDR3 protein is CASSRTNRDRGLANYGYTF.

On this clone itself: The read ends 3 residues early relative to the CDR3; the germline J gene fills the gap. The V call is TRBV19, the J call TRBJ1-2, with TRBD1 identical over 7 bases. The CDR3 runs to 14 residues. Germline lookup yields CDR1 LNHDA and CDR2 SQIVND (reference sequence). Trimming removed 1 base from V and 5 bases from J; junction bases left unmatched: 4. CDR3 residues: CASSIGGQTYGYTF. The CDR3 DNA, read in part, is TGTGCCAGTAGTATAGGGGGACAGACTTATGGC.

As concerns this clone: The CDR3 extends 3 residues past the end of the read, so its final part is completed from the germline J gene. This sequence joins TRBV5-1 and TRBJ2-1, with TRBD1 matching 8 bases. Germline V gives CDR1 SGHRS, CDR2 YFSETQ. CDR3 length equals 14 residues. J lost 6 bases, V lost 1 base, and 3 bases had no gene match. The CDR3 DNA, read in part, is TGCGCCAGCAGCTTGCAGGGGGCAGGCAATGAG. This gives the protein CASSLQGAGNE. The whole CDR3 sequence is CASSLQGAGNEQFF.

Note on this clone: The missing CDR3 end, 3 residues past where the read stops, is filled in from the germline J gene. The V call is TRBV29-1, the J call TRBJ1-4; a weak D match, TRBD1 (5 bases). The germline V gene has CDR1 SQVTM and CDR2 ANQGSEA. The V end lost 6 bases, the J end lost 5 bases, and 19 bases lay between the germline ends. The CDR3 totals 15 residues. The CDR3 reads CSVSPGTGGNEKLFF. The sequenced part of the CDR3 DNA is TGCAGCGTCAGTCCCGGGACGGGGGGGAATGAAAAA. Variable domain in full (rest from reference TRBV29-1 and TRBJ1-4): SAVISQKPSRDICQRGTSLTIQCQVDSQVTMMFWYRQQPGQSLTLIATANQGSEATYESGFVIDKFPISRPNLTFSTLTVSNMSPEDSSIYLCSVSPGTGGNEKLFFGSGTQLSVL.

In regard to this clone: Read data end 3 residues before the CDR3 end; the end is taken from the germline J gene. The rearrangement links TRBV5-4 to TRBJ1-2; D is unclear. This CDR3 is 13 amino acids long. The germline CDR1 and CDR2 sequences are SGHNT and YYREEE (reference sequence). The CDR3 sequence is CASSLGLSGGYTF. Partial CDR3 DNA: TGTGCCAGCAGCTTGGGTCTCTCGGGGGGC.

Comments on this clone: The read terminates 3 residues ahead of where the CDR3 ends, so the germline J gene completes it. The chain links TRBV5-4 to TRBJ2-1; TRBD2 matches 9 bases. This CDR3 is 15 amino acids long. V was pared by 0 bases and J by 4 bases, with 2 bases of the junction left unmatched. Germline-derived CDR1 and CDR2 are SGHNT and YYREEE (reference sequence). The sequenced CDR3 bases are TGTGCCAGCAGCTTGGGGGCGGGGGGGTACAATGAG. It encodes CASSLGAGGYNE. In full, the CDR3 is CASSLGAGGYNEQFF.

On this clone: Coverage ceases 3 residues before the CDR3 finishes, and the germline J gene fills in the end. The rearrangement links TRBV5-1 to TRBJ2-5, with TRBD2 as a possible D gene (5 bases). Germline values: CDR1 SGHRS, CDR2 YFSETQ. The CDR3 is 15 residues long. Trimming stripped 4 bases from V and 2 bases from J, with 15 bases between. The covered CDR3 bases are TGCGCCAGCAGCCCCGTTGAGGGCAGGCAAGAGACC. This sequence encodes CASSPVEGRQET. The whole CDR3 reads CASSPVEGRQETQYF.

A word on this clone: Read data end 3 residues before the CDR3 end; the end is taken from the germline J gene. The chain joins TRBV30 to TRBJ2-7; D gene uncertain. V was trimmed by 5 bases and J by 3 bases, leaving 11 bases between them. The germline gives CDR1 GTSNPN, CDR2 SVGIG (reference sequence). The CDR3 loop spans 12 amino acids. The CDR3 is CAWDLGFYEQYF. The covered CDR3 bases are TGTGCCTGGGACCTGGGCTTCTACGAG.

Regarding this clone: From the germline J gene comes the end of the CDR3, since the read stops 3 residues before it. V gene TRBV4-1 combines with J gene TRBJ1-4; no definite D call. The CDR3 runs to 15 residues. From germline, CDR1 is MGHRA and CDR2 YSYEKL. The V end was cut by 4 bases, the J end by 6 bases, with 15 bases between. CDR3 sequence: CASSLGVRGDEKLFF. CDR3 bases read: TGCGCCAGCAGCCTCGGGGTCCGGGGTGATGAAAAA.

As to this clone: The CDR3 end falls 3 residues outside the read, so it is completed with the germline J gene. This sequence joins TRBV7-2 and TRBJ2-3; TRBD1 matches 9 bases. The trim removed 5 bases at V and 2 bases at J, leaving 5 bases unmatched. The CDR3 length is 15 residues. The V gene's germline CDR1 is SGHTA and CDR2 FQGNSA. CDR3 region: CASSLGQGNTDTQYF. The part of the CDR3 DNA that was read is TGTGCCAGCAGCCTAGGACAGGGGAACACAGATACG.

As regards this clone: The read terminates 3 residues before the CDR3 end, so the remaining end is supplied by the germline J gene. The rearrangement links TRBV10-3 to TRBJ1-5; 10 nucleotides match TRBD1. Germline lookup yields CDR1 ENHRY and CDR2 SYGVKD. Trimming cost V 10 bases and J 7 bases; bases outside gene matches: 7. This CDR3 comprises 13 residues. The CDR3 sequence is CATKGTGDQPQHF. The part of the CDR3 DNA that was read is TGTGCCACGAAAGGGACAGGGGACCAGCCC.

A word on this clone: The sequenced fragment ends 3 residues before the CDR3 boundary, so the rest is inferred from the germline J gene. This rearrangement joins TRBV12-3 or TRBV12-4 to TRBJ2-1; TRBD2 matches at 9 bases. V shed 3 bases, J shed 5 bases, and the junction held 5 bases outside the gene matches. This CDR3 is 15 amino acids long. CDR3: CASSLAAGGHNEQFF. The CDR3 bases that were read are TGTGCCAGCAGTTTGGCGGCGGGGGGGCACAATGAG.

About this clone itself: The CDR3 end falls 3 residues outside the read, so it is completed with the germline J gene. The V gene is TRBV5-6, the J gene TRBJ2-7; weak D call: TRBD2 (6 bases). The CDR3 contains 14 residues. The V and J ends lost 4 bases and 3 bases respectively, with 14 bases between them. Germline values: CDR1 SGHDT, CDR2 YYEEEE. CDR3 amino acids: CASSAGTGLYEQYF. The sequenced part of the CDR3 DNA is TGTGCCAGCAGCGCGGGGACCGGTCTCTACGAG.

A remark on this clone: Coverage ceases 3 residues before the CDR3 finishes, and the germline J gene fills in the end. This chain uses TRBV12-3 or TRBV12-4 with TRBJ1-2; no definite D call. The CDR3 is 10 residues long. The V end lost 7 bases, the J end lost 7 bases, and 7 bases lay between the germline ends. CDR3 loop: CASKGSGYTF. Partial CDR3 DNA: TGTGCCAGCAAGGGTAGTGGC.

Turning to this clone: The CDR3 end falls 3 residues outside the read, so it is completed with the germline J gene. The J gene is TRBJ2-1, the V gene TRBV2, with D perhaps being TRBD1 or TRBD2 (5 bases each). The CDR3 runs 12 residues. Deletions cut 8 bases from V and 3 bases from J, with 8 bases between. The germline V gene encodes CDR1 SNHLY and CDR2 FYNNEI. The CDR3 region is CASQGDYNEQFF. CDR3 DNA, as far as it was read: TGTGCCAGCCAGGGAGACTACAATGAG.

As to this clone: The read is 3 residues too short to cover the CDR3 end, so that end is filled in from the germline J gene. The chain carries TRBV29-1 and TRBJ1-2, with TRBD1 identical over 8 bases. Per the germline V gene, CDR1 is SQVTM and CDR2 is ANQGSEA. The V segment lost 2 bases and the J segment 5 bases; nucleotides outside the gene matches: 13. This CDR3 comprises 16 residues. The CDR3 bases that were read are TGCAGCGTTGAATCCTCTAGGGAGACAGGGGAATATGGC. Amino acids: CSVESSRETGEYG. The whole CDR3 sequence is CSVESSRETGEYGYTF.

To note about this clone: The read is 3 residues too short to cover the CDR3 end, so that end is filled in from the germline J gene. The chain combines TRBV5-1 with TRBJ2-5, with D possibly TRBD1 on 5 matching bases. V dropped 1 base and J dropped 0 bases, with 7 bases sitting between them. Per the germline V gene, CDR1 is SGHRS and CDR2 is YFSETQ. The CDR3 is 14 residues long. CDR3 residues: CASSLLGDQETQYF. Incomplete CDR3 DNA: TGCGCCAGCAGCTTGCTAGGGGACCAAGAGACC. The variable domain in full, with the rest retrieved from reference TRBV5-1 and TRBJ2-5, is KAGVTQTPRYLIKTRGQQVTLSCSPISGHRSVSWYQQTPGQGLQFLFEYFSETQRNKGNFPGRFSGRQFSNSRSEMNVSTLELGDSALYLCASSLLGDQETQYFGPGTRLLVL.

CDR3 residues: CASRATGGYGNQPQHF. Partial CDR3 DNA: TGTGCCAGTAGAGCGACAGGGGGCTACGGCAATCAGCCC. The J gene is TRBJ1-5, the V gene TRBV19, with 10 positions matching TRBD1. The read is 3 residues too short to cover the CDR3 end, so that end is filled in from the germline J gene. The length of the CDR3 is 16 residues. From germline, CDR1 is LNHDA and CDR2 SQIVND (reference sequence). The ends lost 6 bases at V and 2 bases at J; junction bases unmatched: 7.

A word on this clone: The sequence runs out 3 residues before the end of the CDR3; the remainder is reconstructed from the germline J gene. The rearrangement links TRBV29-1 to TRBJ2-1; no reliable D call. V was cut by 3 bases and J by 6 bases, with 12 bases left in between. CDR1 and CDR2 (germline): SQVTM, ANQGSEA. This CDR3 is 13 amino acids long. This chain's CDR3 is CSVEARRFNEQFF. CDR3 DNA, as far as it was read: TGCAGCGTTGAGGCCAGGAGATTCAATGAG.

About this clone: Read coverage stops 3 residues before the CDR3 terminus; the germline J gene supplies the remainder. V gene TRBV19 combines with J gene TRBJ1-1; D is possibly TRBD1 (5 bases). This CDR3 contains 12 residues. Germline CDR1 and CDR2: LNHDA and SQIVND (reference sequence). CDR3 DNA, as far as it was read: TGTGCCAGTAGTAGGGGCCGACTCGAA. Residues: CASSRGRLE. The complete CDR3 protein is CASSRGRLEAFF.

To note about this clone: The sequenced fragment ends 3 residues before the CDR3 boundary, so the rest is inferred from the germline J gene. V is TRBV2 and J is TRBJ1-6, with 9 bases matching TRBD1. This CDR3 is built from 14 residues. V lost 6 bases to trimming and J lost 7 bases; unmatched junction nucleotides: 4. Germline V lookup: CDR1 SNHLY, CDR2 FYNNEI. Here the CDR3 reads CASRGTGSNSPLHF. CDR3 bases read: TGTGCCAGCAGGGGGACAGGGTCGAATTCACCC.